This T cell receptor (beta chain) comes out of a study of cytomegalovirus exposure and HLA in healthy donors. Worth noting for this clone: Antigen: not known.

Study observations and caveats: In a later analysis, compared with equally common non-associated chains, HLA-associated beta chains were more expanded. Near-uniform donor sequencing depth was presumed by presence/absence analyses. Reportedly, diagnosis of cytomegalovirus status by the classifier showed high specificity and sensitivity.

PCR primers comprised 60 Vbeta and 13 Jbeta primers. Profiled with immunoSEQ multiplex PCR; TCRdb holds only in-frame clones, not every one. The ten top clones account for 0.5% to 0.65%, within a sample of 80,000 to 100,000 clones. Unmatched junction bases numbered 10, after V lost 5 bases and J lost 3 bases. This CDR3 is 16 amino acids long. Germline assignment: CDR1 LNHDA and CDR2 SQIVND (reference sequence). The TCR was taken from a man between 45 and 60 years old in good health and CMV-seronegative. The chain combines TRBV19 with TRBJ1-5; 7 bases fit TRBD1. The sequenced sample was PBMCs. CDR3 DNA: TGTGCCAGTAGTGGGGGTGAGACAGGGCCCAATCAGCCCCAGCATTTT. This encodes CASSGGETGPNQPQHF.